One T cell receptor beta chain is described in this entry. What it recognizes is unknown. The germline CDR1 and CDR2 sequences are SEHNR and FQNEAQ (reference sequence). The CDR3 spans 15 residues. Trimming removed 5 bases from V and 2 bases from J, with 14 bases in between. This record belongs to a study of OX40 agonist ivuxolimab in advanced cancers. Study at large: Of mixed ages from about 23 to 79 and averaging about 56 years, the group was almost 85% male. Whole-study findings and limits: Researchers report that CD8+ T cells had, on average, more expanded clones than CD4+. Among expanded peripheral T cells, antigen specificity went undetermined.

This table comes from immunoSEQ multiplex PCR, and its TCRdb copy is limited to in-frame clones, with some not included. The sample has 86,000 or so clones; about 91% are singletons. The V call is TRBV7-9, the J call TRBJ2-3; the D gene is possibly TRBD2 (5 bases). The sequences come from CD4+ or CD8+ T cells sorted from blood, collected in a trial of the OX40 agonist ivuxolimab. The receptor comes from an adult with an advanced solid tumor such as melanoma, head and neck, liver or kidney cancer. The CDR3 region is CASSLQMGDTDTQYF. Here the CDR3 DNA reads TGTGCCAGCAGCCTACAAATGGGAGACACAGATACGCAGTATTTT. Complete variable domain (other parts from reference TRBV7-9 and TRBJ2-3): DTGVSQNPRHKITKRGQNVTFRCDPISEHNRLYWYRQTLGQGPEFLTYFQNEAQLEKSRLLSDRFSAERPKGSFSTLEIQRTEQGDSAMYLCASSLQMGDTDTQYFGPGTRLTVL.